Each of the 17 T cell receptor beta chains below was sequenced from the same sample in a study of T-cell reconstitution after alpha-beta-depleted transplantation in children. Unique molecular identifiers were incorporated when the TCRbeta library was constructed. TCRdb recomputed calls from the PCR reads with MiXCR, one row per CDR3 protein. Of about 22,000 distinct CDR3 sequences listed, approximately 11% were seen once; the top ten hold more than 20%. Specimen: PBMCs from the stem cell graft donor, collected from the stem cell graft. Receptors were obtained from a human donor who donated a stem cell graft to a child with chronic granulomatous disease.

This clonotype showed up many times. In nucleotides, the CDR3 is TGTGCCAGCAGTTTACGGGACAGCGGGGCATTCTACGAGCAGTACTTC. This sequence encodes CASSLRDSGAFYEQYF. The genes are TRBV28 and TRBJ2-7; D possibly uses TRBD1 or TRBD2 (7 bases each). The CDR3 runs to 16 residues. Germline CDR1 and CDR2: MDHEN and SYDVKM. Trimming cost V 2 bases and J 3 bases, with 17 bases left between them. Supplemented by reference TRBV28 and TRBJ2-7, the full variable domain reads DVKVTQSSRYLVKRTGEKVFLECVQDMDHENMFWYRQDPGLGLRLIYFSYDVKMKEKGDIPEGYSVSREKKERFSLILESASTNQTSMYLCASSLRDSGAFYEQYFGPGTRLTVT.

This clonotype was seen many times. The chain links TRBV20-1 to TRBJ2-1; D gene unclear. The CDR3 spans 11 residues. Germline CDR1 is DFQATT and CDR2 is SNEGSKA (reference sequence). Trimming removed 6 bases at V and 4 bases at J, with 7 bases between. The CDR3 sequence: CSATSYNEQFF. The CDR3 DNA follows: TGCAGTGCCACATCATACAATGAGCAGTTCTTC.

This clonotype appeared many times. The V gene is TRBV5-1, the J gene TRBJ2-3; a possible D gene is TRBD2 (6 bases). This CDR3 region has 15 residues. The germline CDR1 and CDR2 sequences are SGHRS and YFSETQ. V lost 2 bases and J lost 0, with 10 bases in between. CDR3 sequence: CASSLRERSTDTQYF. CDR3 bases: TGCGCCAGCAGCTTACGGGAGCGCAGCACAGATACGCAGTATTTT. The entire variable domain, with the rest obtained from reference TRBV5-1 and TRBJ2-3, is as follows: KAGVTQTPRYLIKTRGQQVTLSCSPISGHRSVSWYQQTPGQGLQFLFEYFSETQRNKGNFPGRFSGRQFSNSRSEMNVSTLELGDSALYLCASSLRERSTDTQYFGPGTRLTVL.

This clonotype was recorded once. V gene TRBV5-5 combines with J gene TRBJ2-1, with 9 positions matching TRBD1. The junction had 3 bases not matched to a gene; V was cut back by 1 base and J by 4 bases. CDR1 is SGHKS, CDR2 YYEKEE, per germline (reference sequence). This CDR3 has 15 amino acids. The CDR3 DNA reads TGTGCCAGCAGCTTGACAGGGGGCGATTACAATGAGCAGTTCTTC. It specifies CASSLTGGDYNEQFF. Using reference TRBV5-5 and TRBJ2-1 for the parts outside the CDR3, the full variable domain is DAGVTQSPTHLIKTRGQQVTLRCSPISGHKSVSWYQQVLGQGPQFIFQYYEKEERGRGNFPDRFSARQFPNYSSELNVNALLLGDSALYLCASSLTGGDYNEQFFGPGTRLTVL.

This clonotype was found many times. V gene TRBV3-1 combines with J gene TRBJ2-5; the D is unclear. The CDR3 has 13 residues. The germline gives CDR1 LGHDT, CDR2 YNNKEL (reference sequence). The V and J ends lost 1 base and 0 bases respectively, with 3 bases between them. The CDR3 region is CASSQGNQETQYF. Here the CDR3 DNA reads TGTGCCAGCAGCCAAGGGAACCAAGAGACCCAGTACTTC.

This clonotype has at least ten counts. V gene TRBV14 combines with J gene TRBJ2-1; D call uncertain. Trimming cost V 1 base and J 10 bases, with 11 bases left between them. The CDR3 runs 13 residues. Germline CDR1 is SGHDN and CDR2 is FVKESK. CDR3 protein: CASSQVASKEQFF. The CDR3 bases are TGTGCCAGCAGCCAAGTTGCATCAAAGGAGCAGTTCTTC.

This clonotype was seen at least ten times. The chain couples TRBV27 to TRBJ2-3; no clear D gene. The CDR3 is made up of 14 amino acids. The germline V gene encodes CDR1 MNHEY and CDR2 SMNVEV (reference sequence). V was cut by 3 bases and J by 6 bases, with 13 bases left in between. The DNA for the CDR3 is TGTGCCAGCAGTTTGGTGGACCCGGTGGATACGCAGTATTTT. Translation gives CASSLVDPVDTQYF.

The V gene is TRBV2, the J gene TRBJ2-1, with D possibly being TRBD1 (7 bases). V was pared by 8 bases and J by 4 bases, with 18 bases between. Per germline, CDR1 SNHLY and CDR2 FYNNEI. The CDR3 sequence is 15 residues long. The CDR3 coding sequence is TGTGCCAGCTTGGAGGGGGCGCAGACTTACAATGAGCAGTTCTTC. Translating it yields CASLEGAQTYNEQFF.

This clonotype was recorded at least ten times. This chain links TRBV12-3 or TRBV12-4 with TRBJ2-7; 10 bases line up with TRBD2. This CDR3 has 15 amino acids. After removal of 6 bases from V and 7 bases from J, the junction contained 12 bases not matched to a gene. The CDR3 nucleotides are TGTGCCAGCAGCCCGACAAGCGGGAGGGCTCAGGAGCAGTACTTC. This codes for CASSPTSGRAQEQYF.

This clonotype was seen more than once but under ten times. CDR3: CASSVEGANTGELFF. Here the CDR3 DNA reads TGTGCCAGCAGCGTAGAAGGGGCAAACACCGGGGAGCTGTTTTTT. The V gene is TRBV9, the J gene TRBJ2-2; weak D call: TRBD1 (5 bases). The CDR3 is made up of 15 amino acids. V was pared by 0 bases and J by 2 bases, with 8 bases between. Germline loops: CDR1 SGDLS, CDR2 YYNGEE.

This clonotype occurred many times. The J gene is TRBJ2-3, the V gene TRBV5-1, with D unresolved. Germline CDR1 is SGHRS and CDR2 is YFSETQ. This CDR3 spans 15 amino acids. V was shortened by 0 bases and J by 4 bases, with 12 bases between the two germline ends. The CDR3 reads CASSLDGYNADTQYF. Written as DNA, the CDR3 is TGCGCCAGCAGCTTGGATGGTTATAACGCAGATACGCAGTATTTT.

In its sample, this clonotype was seen many times. The CDR3 loop is CASIGLLPHEQYF. DNA of the CDR3: TGTGCCAGCATCGGGCTACTCCCCCACGAGCAGTACTTC. This chain connects TRBV2 to TRBJ2-7; unclear D gene. The CDR3 loop spans 13 amino acids. Per the germline V gene, CDR1 is SNHLY and CDR2 is FYNNEI. Trimming cost V 7 bases and J 5 bases, with 15 bases left between them.

There are many counts of this clonotype. This rearrangement joins TRBV7-8 to TRBJ1-5, with no clear D. Trimming left V 1 base short and J 7 bases short, with 23 bases between. The germline V gene has CDR1 SGHVS and CDR2 FQNEAQ. The CDR3 totals 18 residues. CDR3 nucleotides: TGTGCCAGCAGCTTAGATTATTCCGGTGGAGGGAATTGGCAGCCCCAGCATTTT. Encoded protein: CASSLDYSGGGNWQPQHF.

At least ten counts were recorded for this clonotype. This rearrangement joins TRBV10-2 to TRBJ2-7, with 8 bases aligning to TRBD2. Germline trimming cut 10 bases from V and 0 bases from J; bases unmatched to any gene: 8. This CDR3 spans 14 amino acids. CDR1 is WSHSY, CDR2 SAAADI, per germline. CDR3 in amino acids: CATKVAGISYEQYF. CDR3 DNA: TGCGCCACCAAAGTAGCGGGGATCTCCTACGAGCAGTACTTC.

Ten or more counts support this clonotype. CDR3 DNA: TGTGCCAGCTCACCATCGCGGACAGGGACTAACACCGGGGAGCTGTTTTTT. Protein sequence: CASSPSRTGTNTGELFF. V usage is TRBV18 and J usage is TRBJ2-2; 8 bases are shared with TRBD1. Looked up from germline, CDR1 is KGHSH and CDR2 is LQKENI. After removal of 2 bases from V and 2 bases from J, the junction contained 7 bases not matched to a gene. CDR3 size: 17 residues.

This clonotype was recorded many times. The chain is built from TRBV12-3 or TRBV12-4 and TRBJ1-1; no definite D call. The CDR3 sequence is 11 residues long. Deletions cut 3 bases from V and 3 bases from J, with 2 bases between. The CDR3 region is CASSFDTEAFF. The CDR3 DNA reads TGTGCCAGCAGTTTTGACACTGAAGCTTTCTTT.

Ten or more counts support this clonotype. The rearrangement links TRBV3-1 to TRBJ2-7; D is undetermined. Germline V gene data show CDR1 as LGHDT and CDR2 as YNNKEL (reference sequence). There are 15 residues in the CDR3. V lost 0 bases to trimming and J lost 3 bases, with 12 bases between them. The CDR3 region has the DNA TGTGCCAGCAGCCAAGATTCTGAGAGCCGCTACGAGCAGTACTTC. Translation gives CASSQDSESRYEQYF.